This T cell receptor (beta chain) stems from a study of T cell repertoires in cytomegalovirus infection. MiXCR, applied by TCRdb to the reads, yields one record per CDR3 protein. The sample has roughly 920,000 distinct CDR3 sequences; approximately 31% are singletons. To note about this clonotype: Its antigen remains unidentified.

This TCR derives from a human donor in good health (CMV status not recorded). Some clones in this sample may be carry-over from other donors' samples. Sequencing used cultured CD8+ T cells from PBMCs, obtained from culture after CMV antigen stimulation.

The CDR3 loop reads CASSFVGGTSYNEQFF. For the CDR3, the DNA is TGTGCCAGCAGTTTTGTCGGGGGGACCTCCTACAATGAGCAGTTCTTC. The chain employs TRBV27 and TRBJ2-1; 7 bases map to TRBD2. V lost 3 bases, J lost 0 bases, and 5 bases stayed unmatched. The CDR3 loop spans 16 amino acids. Germline V gives CDR1 MNHEY, CDR2 SMNVEV (reference sequence).